This TCR beta chain was found in a study of graft-versus-host responses after intestinal transplantation (TCRdb year 2021). In the study overall: Recipients received multivisceral, liver-intestinal, or isolated intestinal transplants. Donor T cell macrochimerism was defined as a peak of at least 4% donor T cells among recipient peripheral blood mononuclear cells. After intestinal transplantation, graft-versus-host and host-versus-graft alloreactive T cell clones were followed in the graft, circulation and bone marrow using bulk TCR-beta CDR3 sequencing. To identify alloreactive clones, pre-transplant mixed lymphocyte reaction products were sequenced and compared with unstimulated pre-transplant donor and recipient T cells. Rather than being sequenced by the commercial service, samples from a few later patients were sequenced in-house on an Illumina MiSeq and processed with MiXCR. All recipients received anti-thymocyte globulin induction followed by maintenance tacrolimus and steroids for around three years. The cohort enrolled 24 intestinal transplant recipients, one of whom was a retransplant, and 3 patients without pretransplant specimens were excluded. Paper-wide results and their limitations: In the allografts of patients with donor T cell macrochimerism, GvH to HvG T cell clonal ratios were high. Conclusions were limited by the relatively low number and heterogeneity of intestinal transplant patients. Peak levels of circulating GvH clones were associated with declines in HvG clones early after transplant. GvH clones were detected in recipient bone marrow, and some of these GvH clones were observed earlier in ileal mucosa or blood, consistent with an intestinal mucosal origin.

The library was obtained by the immunoSEQ multiplex PCR assay. In most patients, genomic DNA was isolated using the Qiagen DNeasy Blood and Tissue Kit and sent frozen to Adaptive Biotechnologies for TCR sequencing. For most patients, genomic DNA was subjected to high-throughput TCR-beta CDR3 sequencing by Adaptive Biotechnologies. In the paper's pipeline: Adaptive's ImmunoSEQ software was the source of the TCR sequencing data for about 17 patients, while a few other patients were processed with MiXCR and VDJtools. To correct CD4 versus CD8 sorting errors, any sequence found in both subsets at a frequency ratio below 5:1 was removed. CDR3 nucleotide sequences shared between donor and recipient were removed because the origin of such sequences could not be assigned. Alloreactive clones required at least 2-fold expansion over unstimulated cells and minimum CFSE-low frequency of 0.002% (template counts) or 0.001% (read counts). Clones detected in sequenced pre-transplant spleen, lymph node, or MLR CFSE-low populations of the donor or recipient were defined as mappable. The cumulative frequency of alloreactive clones was calculated as a percentage of all sequences, weighted by copy number. TCRdb provides this immuneACCESS table in a form limited to in-frame rearrangements. Some clones are lacking; in checked studies, under half of them reflect an unresolved V gene, and why the rest are absent is not known. The V and J calls and clone size come from that table; D and trimming were worked out from the DNA. In this sample the table shows approximately 92,000 clones, around nine tenths of which occur a single time. In total, the top ten clones hold approximately 5.5% of the sample.

Taken with the paper, the label for time point translates to: cells obtained before transplantation from donor or recipient. CD3+CD4+ and CD3+CD8+ populations were FACS-sorted from unstimulated pre-transplant donor and recipient cells taken from spleen or lymph nodes. With respect to this clone: This clone's antigen is unknown. Base qualities were left out, and no much larger clone turns up one base away.

The V end loses 0 bases and the J end loses 3 bases, and a stretch of 12 bases separates them. From its cysteine to its phenylalanine, the CDR3 spans 15 amino acids. The only DNA kept is the CDR3, 45 bases in frame from the first base. CDR1 and CDR2 were assigned from the germline V gene as MGHRA and YSYEKL. The source was unstimulated CD8+ T cells sorted from spleen or lymph node cells, collected before intestinal transplant. This sequence originates from a human donor who received an intestinal transplant. The chain couples TRBV4-1 to TRBJ2-7; no D gene can be assigned with confidence. The encoded CDR3 is CASSQEYASNYEQYF. The sequence in DNA is TGCGCCAGCAGCCAAGAATATGCCTCCAACTACGAGCAGTACTTC.